The 5 T cell receptor beta chains listed next were all sequenced from one sample in a study of cytomegalovirus exposure and HLA in healthy donors. Produced via immunoSEQ multiplex PCR; TCRdb's table is partial and in-frame only. The sample has 150,000 or so clones; 85% to 90% are singletons. Sample: PBMCs. These receptor sequences come from a woman aged 25 to 39 in good health and CMV-seropositive.

This clone was detected only once. The J gene is TRBJ2-7, the V gene TRBV7-2; TRBD2 agrees at 10 bases. The V gene end was trimmed by 5 bases and the J gene end by 2 bases; junction bases not matched to a gene: 9. Germline lookup yields CDR1 SGHTA and CDR2 FQGNSA. The CDR3 extends over 16 amino acids. The chain's CDR3 is CASSTALAGDTYEQYF. DNA of the CDR3: TGTGCCAGCAGCACAGCGCTAGCGGGAGATACCTACGAGCAGTACTTC.

The V call is TRBV6-6, the J call TRBJ1-5, with 7 bases that match TRBD1. With V trimmed by 3 bases and J by 7 bases, 6 bases remained unmatched. Germline CDR1 reads MNHNY; CDR2 reads SVGAGI (reference sequence). The CDR3 is 14 residues long. As DNA, the CDR3 is TGTGCCAGCAGTTATCAACAGGGGAGGCAGCCCCAGCATTTT. It is translated as CASSYQQGRQPQHF.

The chain is built from TRBV18 and TRBJ2-1, with 12 bases identical to TRBD1. V lost 4 bases and J lost 4; bases outside the gene matches: 2. Looked up from germline, CDR1 is KGHSH and CDR2 is LQKENI. There are 15 residues in the CDR3. In DNA form, the CDR3 reads TGTGCCAGCTCACGGGGACAGGGGGCATACAATGAGCAGTTCTTC. This gives the protein CASSRGQGAYNEQFF.

This chain joins TRBV2 and TRBJ2-1; TRBD2 matches at 8 bases. CDR3 length: 12 amino acids. Germline CDR1 is SNHLY and CDR2 is FYNNEI. With V trimmed by 10 bases and J by 5 bases, 4 bases remained unmatched. The CDR3 is CAKREYHNEQFF. CDR3 coding DNA: TGTGCCAAGCGGGAGTACCACAATGAGCAGTTCTTC.

In its sample, this clone was seen once. The rearrangement joins TRBV5-1 to TRBJ2-7, with D possibly TRBD1 on 5 matching bases. The CDR3 has 14 residues. In germline, CDR1 is SGHRS, CDR2 YFSETQ. The V gene lost 1 base and the J gene lost 6 bases, with 14 bases spanning the gap. CDR3 sequence (DNA): TGCGCCAGCAGCTTGAGGGGCACGGGCGGCGAGCAGTACTTC. Encoded protein: CASSLRGTGGEQYF.